This TCR beta chain was sequenced during a study of blood T cell repertoires in COVID-19. Study as a whole: Sites across the United States, Italy and Spain contributed samples from acute and convalescent COVID-19. T cells, B-cell-depleted T cells, or PBMCs provided the cDNA or gDNA that served as material.

Per the germline V gene, CDR1 is SGHVS and CDR2 is FQNEAQ. V was shortened by 3 bases and J by 2 bases, with 8 bases between the two germline ends. The CDR3 runs 13 residues. In the original workflow: How many nucleated cells were present was estimated from reference gene primer amplification. Assay used: immunoSEQ multiplex PCR; TCRdb lists only in-frame clones, some missing. D and trimming come from the DNA, and the V and J calls and clone size come from that table. This table holds around 60,000 clones, about 80% found once. Enrolled during active infection, Seattle patients were then followed longitudinally.

This TCR derives from a man aged 25 to 40 with COVID-19, enrolled during active disease. The sequencing sample was made of peripheral blood. The genes are TRBV7-8 and TRBJ2-7; D is unclear. This chain's CDR3 is CASSFGRTYEQYF. Written as DNA, the CDR3 is TGTGCCAGCAGCTTTGGCAGGACCTACGAGCAGTACTTC.